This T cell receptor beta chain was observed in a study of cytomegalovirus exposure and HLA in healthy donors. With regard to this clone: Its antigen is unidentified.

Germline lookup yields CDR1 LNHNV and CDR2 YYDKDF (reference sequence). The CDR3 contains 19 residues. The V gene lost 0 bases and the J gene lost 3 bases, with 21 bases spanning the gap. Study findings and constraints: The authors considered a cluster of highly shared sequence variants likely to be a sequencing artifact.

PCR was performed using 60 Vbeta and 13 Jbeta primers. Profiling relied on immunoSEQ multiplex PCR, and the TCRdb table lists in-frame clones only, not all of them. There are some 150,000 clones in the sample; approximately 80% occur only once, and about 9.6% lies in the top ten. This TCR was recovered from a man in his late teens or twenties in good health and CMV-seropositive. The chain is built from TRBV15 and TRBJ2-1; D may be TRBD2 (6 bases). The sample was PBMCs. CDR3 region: CATSRDRIGGLGRYNEQFF. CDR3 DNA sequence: TGTGCCACCAGCAGAGACCGTATTGGAGGGTTGGGGCGCTACAATGAGCAGTTCTTC.